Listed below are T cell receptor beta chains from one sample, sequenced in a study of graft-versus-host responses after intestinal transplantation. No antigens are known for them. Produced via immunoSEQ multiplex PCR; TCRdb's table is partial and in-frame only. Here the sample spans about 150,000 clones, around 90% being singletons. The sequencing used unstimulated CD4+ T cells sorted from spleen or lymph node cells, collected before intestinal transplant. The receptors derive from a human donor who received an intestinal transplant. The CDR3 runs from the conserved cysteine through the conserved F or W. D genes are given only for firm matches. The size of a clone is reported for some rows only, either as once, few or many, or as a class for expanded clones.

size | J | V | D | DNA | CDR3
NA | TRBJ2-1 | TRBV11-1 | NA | TGTGCCAGCAGCTTGAAGGGCAGCGAGCAGTTCTTC | CASSLKGSEQFF
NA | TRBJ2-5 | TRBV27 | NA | TGTGCCAGCAGTTCTTTGCGAGGGAACCAAGAGACCCAGTACTTC | CASSSLRGNQETQYF
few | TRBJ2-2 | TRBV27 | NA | TGTGCCAGCAGTTTCTTTTCTTTGGGCACCGGGGAGCTGTTTTTT | CASSFFSLGTGELFF
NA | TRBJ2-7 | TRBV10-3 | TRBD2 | TGTGCCATCGCTCCGGGGGGGGACTACGAGCAGTACTTC | CAIAPGGDYEQYF
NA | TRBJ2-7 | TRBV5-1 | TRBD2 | TGCGCCAGCAGCCTAGGGACTAGCGGGAACGGTTACGAGCAGTACTTC | CASSLGTSGNGYEQYF
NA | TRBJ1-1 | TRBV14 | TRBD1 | TGTGCCAGCAGCCCCTACGGGACAGGGATGAACACTGAAGCTTTCTTT | CASSPYGTGMNTEAFF
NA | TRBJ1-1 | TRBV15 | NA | TGTGCCACCAGCAAATTAACAGGTTCTGAAGCTTTCTTT | CATSKLTGSEAFF
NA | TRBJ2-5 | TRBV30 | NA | TGTGCCTGGAGTCGAGCACTTCAAGAGACCCAGTACTTC | CAWSRALQETQYF
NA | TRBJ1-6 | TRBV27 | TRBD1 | TGTGCCAGCAGTACTCAGGGGGTTGGTTCACCCCTCCACTTT | CASSTQGVGSPLHF
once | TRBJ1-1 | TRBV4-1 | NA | TGCGCCAGCAGCCAAGTGACAGTGGGCTCGGACACTGAAGCTTTCTTT | CASSQVTVGSDTEAFF
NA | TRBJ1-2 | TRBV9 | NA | TGTGCCAGCAGCGTAGGGGCGGAAAGGTTCTATGGCTACACCTTC | CASSVGAERFYGYTF
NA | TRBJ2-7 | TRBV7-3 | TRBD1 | TGTGCCAGCAGCCTCACAGGGGGCCACGAGCAGTACTTC | CASSLTGGHEQYF
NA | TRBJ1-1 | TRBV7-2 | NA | TGTGCCAGCAGCCCCAGGGAGGGGCGGGGGGCTTTCTTT | CASSPREGRGAFF
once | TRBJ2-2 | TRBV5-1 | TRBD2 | TGCGCCAGCAGCACTAGCGGGAACACCGGGGAGCTGTTTTTT | CASSTSGNTGELFF
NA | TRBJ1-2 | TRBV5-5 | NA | TGTGCCAGCAGCTTTGGGTCAGGGAACTATGGCTACACCTTC | CASSFGSGNYGYTF
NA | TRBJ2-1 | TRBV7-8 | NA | TGTGCCAGCAGCTTGAGCCCATCTCCGAGGAATGAGCAGTTCTTC | CASSLSPSPRNEQFF
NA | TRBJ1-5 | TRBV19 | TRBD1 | TGTGCCAGTAGTTGGGGACAGGAAAGATGGCCCCAGCATTTT | CASSWGQERWPQHF
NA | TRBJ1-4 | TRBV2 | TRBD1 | TGTGCCAGCAGTTCCAGGGGGGGATCGGGAGATGAAAAACTGTTTTTT | CASSSRGGSGDEKLFF
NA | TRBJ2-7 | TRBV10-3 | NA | TGTGCCATCAGTGCAGGGCGGGACCTTTACGAGCAGTACTTC | CAISAGRDLYEQYF
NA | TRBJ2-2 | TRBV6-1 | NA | TGTGCCAGCAGTGAAAGGGGGATGACCGGGGAGCTGTTTTTT | CASSERGMTGELFF
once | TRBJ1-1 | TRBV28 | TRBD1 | TGTGCCAGCAGTATACGCCCGGGACAGGGGATGAACACTGAAGCTTTCTTT | CASSIRPGQGMNTEAFF
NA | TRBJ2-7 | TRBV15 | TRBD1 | TGTGCCACCAGCAGGGGACAGGTGGACTACGAGCAGTACTTC | CATSRGQVDYEQYF
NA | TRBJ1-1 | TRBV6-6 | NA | TGTGCCAGCAGTTACTCGCAACTCCCGAACACTGAAGCTTTCTTT | CASSYSQLPNTEAFF
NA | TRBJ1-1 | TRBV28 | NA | TGTGCCAGCAGAGGGCCTATGGGAACTGCGAACACTGAAGCTTTCTTT | CASRGPMGTANTEAFF
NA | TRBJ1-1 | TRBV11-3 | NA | TGTGCCAGCAGCTTAGGTGGCGGGAACACTGAAGCTTTCTTT | CASSLGGGNTEAFF
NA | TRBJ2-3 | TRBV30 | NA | TGTGCCTGGAGGCAGTCGGCCACCGTTTTT | CAWRQSATVF
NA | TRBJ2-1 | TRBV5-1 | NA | TGCGCCAGCAGCTCGTCCAGGGGAGGGATCTACAATGAGCAGTTCTTC | CASSSSRGGIYNEQFF
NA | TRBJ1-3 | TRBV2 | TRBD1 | TGTGCCAGCAGACCTACAGGGGGCTCTGGAAACACCATATATTTT | CASRPTGGSGNTIYF
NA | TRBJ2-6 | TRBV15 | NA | TGTGCCACCAGCAGAGATTTGAGCTCTGGGGCCAACGTCCTGACTTTC | CATSRDLSSGANVLTF
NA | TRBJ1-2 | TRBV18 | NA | TGTGCCAGCTCACCACCGAGCAGGATAGTGGAGGGCTACACCTTC | CASSPPSRIVEGYTF
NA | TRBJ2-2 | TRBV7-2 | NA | TGTGCCAGCAGCTTAGTACGGTCGAACACCGGGGAGCTGTTTTTT | CASSLVRSNTGELFF
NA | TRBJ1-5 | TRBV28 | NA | TGTGCCAGCAGCGTAGCCGTAGGGGGAAGTCAGCCCCAGCATTTT | CASSVAVGGSQPQHF
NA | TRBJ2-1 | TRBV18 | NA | TGTGCCAGCTCACCACAAAGATATGAGCAGTTCTTC | CASSPQRYEQFF
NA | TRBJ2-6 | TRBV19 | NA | TGTGCCAGTAGTATAGTCGCAACCTTCTACTCTGGGGCCAACGTCCTGACTTTC | CASSIVATFYSGANVLTF
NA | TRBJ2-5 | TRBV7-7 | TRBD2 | TGTGCCAGCAGCCCGAGTGGGACTAGAGGGGGTTCGGGGACCCAGTACTTC | CASSPSGTRGGSGTQYF
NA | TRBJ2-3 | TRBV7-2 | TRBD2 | TGTGCCAGCAGTTCGAGCGGGAGTGGTTGGGATACGCAGTATTTT | CASSSSGSGWDTQYF
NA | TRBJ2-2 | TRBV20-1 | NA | TGCAGTGCTAGGACCACCGGGGAGCTGTTTTTT | CSARTTGELFF